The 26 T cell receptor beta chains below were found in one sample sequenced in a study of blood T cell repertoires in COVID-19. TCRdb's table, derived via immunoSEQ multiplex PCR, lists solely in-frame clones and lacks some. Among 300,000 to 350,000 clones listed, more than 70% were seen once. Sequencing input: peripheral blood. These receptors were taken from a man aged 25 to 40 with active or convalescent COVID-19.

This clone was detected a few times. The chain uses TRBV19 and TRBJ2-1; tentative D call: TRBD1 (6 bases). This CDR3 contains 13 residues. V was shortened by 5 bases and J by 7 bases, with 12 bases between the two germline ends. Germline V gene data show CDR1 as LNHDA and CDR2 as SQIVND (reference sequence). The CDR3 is CASSPFRGNEQFF. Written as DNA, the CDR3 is TGTGCCAGTAGTCCATTCAGGGGAAATGAGCAGTTCTTC.

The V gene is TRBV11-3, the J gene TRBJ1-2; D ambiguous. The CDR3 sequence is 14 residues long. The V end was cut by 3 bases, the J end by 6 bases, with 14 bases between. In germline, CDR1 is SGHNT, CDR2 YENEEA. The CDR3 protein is CASSFLGEGDGYTF. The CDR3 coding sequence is TGTGCCAGCAGCTTCCTCGGGGAAGGCGATGGCTACACCTTC.

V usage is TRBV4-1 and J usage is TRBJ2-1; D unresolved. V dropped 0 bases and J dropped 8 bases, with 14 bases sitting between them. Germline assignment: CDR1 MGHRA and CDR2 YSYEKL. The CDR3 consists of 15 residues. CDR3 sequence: CASSQDLRRFDEQFF. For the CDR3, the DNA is TGCGCCAGCAGCCAAGATCTACGCCGGTTCGATGAGCAGTTCTTC.

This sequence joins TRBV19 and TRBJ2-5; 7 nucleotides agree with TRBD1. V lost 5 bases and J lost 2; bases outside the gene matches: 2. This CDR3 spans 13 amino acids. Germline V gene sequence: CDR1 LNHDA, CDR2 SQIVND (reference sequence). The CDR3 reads CASSGGQQETQYF. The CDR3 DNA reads TGTGCCAGTAGTGGGGGACAGCAAGAGACCCAGTACTTC.

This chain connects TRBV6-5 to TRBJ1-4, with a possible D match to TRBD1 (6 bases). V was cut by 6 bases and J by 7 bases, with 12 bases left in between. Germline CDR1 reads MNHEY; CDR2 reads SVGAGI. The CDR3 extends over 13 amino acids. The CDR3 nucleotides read TGTGCCAGCAGCCCCTCCAGGGGTGAAAAACTGTTTTTT. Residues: CASSPSRGEKLFF.

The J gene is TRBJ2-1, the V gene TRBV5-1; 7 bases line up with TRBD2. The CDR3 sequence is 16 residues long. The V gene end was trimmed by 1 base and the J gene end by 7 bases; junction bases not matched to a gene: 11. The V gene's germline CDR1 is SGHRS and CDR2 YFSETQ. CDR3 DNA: TGCGCCAGCAGCTTGAGGGCCGGCGGGAGCTGGAATGAGCAGTTCTTC. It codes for CASSLRAGGSWNEQFF.

The CDR3 reads CASSEEQGPLRAYEQYF. CDR3 in DNA: TGCGCCAGTAGCGAAGAGCAGGGTCCCCTTCGAGCCTACGAGCAGTACTTC. The genes are TRBV4-1 and TRBJ2-7; perhaps D is TRBD1 or TRBD2 (5 bases each). The germline V gene encodes CDR1 MGHRA and CDR2 YSYEKL. The CDR3 runs to 17 residues. Trimming cost V 9 bases and J 2 bases, with 26 bases left between them.

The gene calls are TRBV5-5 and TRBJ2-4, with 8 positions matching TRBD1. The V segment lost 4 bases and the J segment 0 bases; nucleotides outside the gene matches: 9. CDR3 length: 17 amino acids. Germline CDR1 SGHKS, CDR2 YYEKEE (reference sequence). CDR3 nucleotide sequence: TGTGCCAGCAGCCCACAGACAGGGGTATTAGCCAAAAACATTCAGTACTTC. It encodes CASSPQTGVLAKNIQYF. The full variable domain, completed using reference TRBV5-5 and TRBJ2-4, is DAGVTQSPTHLIKTRGQQVTLRCSPISGHKSVSWYQQVLGQGPQFIFQYYEKEERGRGNFPDRFSARQFPNYSSELNVNALLLGDSALYLCASSPQTGVLAKNIQYFGAGTRLSVL.

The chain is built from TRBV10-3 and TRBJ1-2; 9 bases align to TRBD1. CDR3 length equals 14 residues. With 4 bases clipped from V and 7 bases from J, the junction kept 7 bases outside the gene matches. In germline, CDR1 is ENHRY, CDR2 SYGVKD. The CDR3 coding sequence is TGTGCCATCAGTGTTCGGACAGGGGCCCTTGGCTACACCTTC. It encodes CAISVRTGALGYTF.

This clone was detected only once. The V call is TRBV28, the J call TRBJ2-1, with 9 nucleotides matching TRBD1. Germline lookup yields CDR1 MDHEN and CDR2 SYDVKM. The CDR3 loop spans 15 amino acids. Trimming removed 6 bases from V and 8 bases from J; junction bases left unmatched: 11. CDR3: CASSSQGAERDEQFF. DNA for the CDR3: TGTGCCAGCAGCTCACAGGGGGCTGAGCGCGATGAGCAGTTCTTC.

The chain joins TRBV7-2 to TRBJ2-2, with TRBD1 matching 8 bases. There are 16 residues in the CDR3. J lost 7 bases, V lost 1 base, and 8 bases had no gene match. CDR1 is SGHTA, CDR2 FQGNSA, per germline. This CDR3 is CASSLGPGGNGGELFF. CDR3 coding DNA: TGTGCCAGCAGCTTAGGGCCAGGGGGCAATGGCGGGGAGCTGTTTTTT.

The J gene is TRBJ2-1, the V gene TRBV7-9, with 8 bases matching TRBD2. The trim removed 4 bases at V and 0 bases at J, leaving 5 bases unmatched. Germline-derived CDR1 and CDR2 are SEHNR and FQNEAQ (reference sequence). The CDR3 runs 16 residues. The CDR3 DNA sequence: TGTGCCAGCAGCTATAGCGGGGCCATCTCCTACAATGAGCAGTTCTTC. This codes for CASSYSGAISYNEQFF.

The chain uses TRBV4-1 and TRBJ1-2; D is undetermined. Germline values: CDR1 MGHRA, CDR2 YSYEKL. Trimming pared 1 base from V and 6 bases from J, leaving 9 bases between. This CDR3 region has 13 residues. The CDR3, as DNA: TGCGCCAGCAGCCAAGGAGGGCAGAATGGCTACACCTTC. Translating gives CASSQGGQNGYTF.

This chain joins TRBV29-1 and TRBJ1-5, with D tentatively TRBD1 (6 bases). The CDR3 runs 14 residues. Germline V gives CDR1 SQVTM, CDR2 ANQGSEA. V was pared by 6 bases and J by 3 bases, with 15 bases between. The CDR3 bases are TGCAGCGTCGCAGCGACAGGAGACAATCAGCCCCAGCATTTT. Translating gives CSVAATGDNQPQHF.

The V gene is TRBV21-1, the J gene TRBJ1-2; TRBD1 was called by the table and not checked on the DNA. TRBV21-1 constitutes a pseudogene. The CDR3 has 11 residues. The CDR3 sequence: CASTDSRGYTF. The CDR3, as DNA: TGTGCCAGCACGGACAGCCGGGGCTACACCTTC.

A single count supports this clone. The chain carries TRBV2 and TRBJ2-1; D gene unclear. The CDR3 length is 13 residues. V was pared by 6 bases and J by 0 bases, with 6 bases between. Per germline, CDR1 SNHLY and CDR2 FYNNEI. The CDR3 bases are TGTGCCAGCAGACCCTACTCCTACAATGAGCAGTTCTTC. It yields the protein CASRPYSYNEQFF.

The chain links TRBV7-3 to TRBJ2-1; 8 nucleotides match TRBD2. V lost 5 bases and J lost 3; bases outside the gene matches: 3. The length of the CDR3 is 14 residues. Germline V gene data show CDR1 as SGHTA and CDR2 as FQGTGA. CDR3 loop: CASSPSGGYNEQFF. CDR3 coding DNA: TGTGCCAGCAGCCCGAGCGGGGGCTACAATGAGCAGTTCTTC.

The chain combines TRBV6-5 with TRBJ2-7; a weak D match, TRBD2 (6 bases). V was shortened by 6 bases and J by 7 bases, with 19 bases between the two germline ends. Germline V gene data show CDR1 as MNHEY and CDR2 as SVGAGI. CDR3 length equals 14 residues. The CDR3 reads CASRSLGLSKEQYF. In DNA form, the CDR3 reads TGTGCCAGCAGGTCTTTGGGACTCTCGAAGGAGCAGTACTTC.

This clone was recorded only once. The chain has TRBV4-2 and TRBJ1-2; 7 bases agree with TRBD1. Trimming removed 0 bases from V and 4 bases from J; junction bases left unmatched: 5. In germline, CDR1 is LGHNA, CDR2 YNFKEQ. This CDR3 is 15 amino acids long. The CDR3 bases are TGTGCCAGCAGCCAAGACGGGGGACAGTCCTATGGCTACACCTTC. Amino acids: CASSQDGGQSYGYTF.

Here the CDR3 reads CASLRDEQFF. CDR3 DNA: TGTGCCAGTCTGCGGGATGAGCAGTTCTTC. This sequence joins TRBV2 and TRBJ2-1; TRBD2 is a possible D gene (5 bases). The length of the CDR3 is 10 residues. Germline-derived CDR1 and CDR2 are SNHLY and FYNNEI. V lost 9 bases to trimming and J lost 8 bases, with 8 bases between them. Full variable domain (missing parts from reference TRBV2 and TRBJ2-1): EPEVTQTPSHQVTQMGQEVILRCVPISNHLYFYWYRQILGQKVEFLVSFYNNEISEKSEIFDDQFSVERPDGSNFTLKIRSTKLEDSAMYFCASLRDEQFFGPGTRLTVL.

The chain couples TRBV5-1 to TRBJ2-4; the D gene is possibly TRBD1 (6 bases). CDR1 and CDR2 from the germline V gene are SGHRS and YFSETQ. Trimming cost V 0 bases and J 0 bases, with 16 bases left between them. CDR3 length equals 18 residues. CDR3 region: CASSLGYRTDLAKNIQYF. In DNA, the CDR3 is TGCGCCAGCAGCTTGGGTTACAGGACAGACCTAGCCAAAAACATTCAGTACTTC.

The CDR3 loop is CASSQLGTSHEQYF. The CDR3 DNA follows: TGTGCCAGCAGCCAGCTCGGGACTAGCCACGAGCAGTACTTC. This chain uses TRBV14 with TRBJ2-7, with 9 positions matching TRBD2. The V gene end was trimmed by 3 bases and the J gene end by 5 bases; junction bases not matched to a gene: 5. Germline CDR1 reads SGHDN; CDR2 reads FVKESK. The length of the CDR3 is 14 residues.

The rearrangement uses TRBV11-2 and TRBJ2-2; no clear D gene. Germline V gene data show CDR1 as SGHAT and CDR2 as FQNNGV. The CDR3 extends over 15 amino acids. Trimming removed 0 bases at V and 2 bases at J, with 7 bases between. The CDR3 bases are TGTGCCAGCAGCTTAGACAGGCCTAACACCGGGGAGCTGTTTTTT. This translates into CASSLDRPNTGELFF.

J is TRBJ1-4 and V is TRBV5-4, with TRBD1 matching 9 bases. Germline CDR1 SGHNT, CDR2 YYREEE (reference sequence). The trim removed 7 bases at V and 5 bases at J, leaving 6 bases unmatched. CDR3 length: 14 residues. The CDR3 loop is CASGSGTGNEKLFF. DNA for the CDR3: TGTGCCAGCGGATCCGGGACAGGGAATGAAAAACTGTTTTTT.

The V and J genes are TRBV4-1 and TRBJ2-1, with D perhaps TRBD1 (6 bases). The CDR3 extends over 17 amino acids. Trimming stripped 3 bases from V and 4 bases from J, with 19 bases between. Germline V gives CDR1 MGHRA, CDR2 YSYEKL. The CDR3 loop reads CASSQDQGIPLYNEQFF. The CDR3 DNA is TGCGCCAGCAGCCAGGACCAGGGGATTCCATTATACAATGAGCAGTTCTTC.

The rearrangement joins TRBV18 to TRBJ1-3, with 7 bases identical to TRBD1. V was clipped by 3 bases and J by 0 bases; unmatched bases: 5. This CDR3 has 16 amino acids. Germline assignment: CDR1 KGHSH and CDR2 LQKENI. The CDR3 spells CASSPRTGASGNTIYF. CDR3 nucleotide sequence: TGTGCCAGCTCACCGAGGACAGGCGCCTCTGGAAACACCATATATTTT.